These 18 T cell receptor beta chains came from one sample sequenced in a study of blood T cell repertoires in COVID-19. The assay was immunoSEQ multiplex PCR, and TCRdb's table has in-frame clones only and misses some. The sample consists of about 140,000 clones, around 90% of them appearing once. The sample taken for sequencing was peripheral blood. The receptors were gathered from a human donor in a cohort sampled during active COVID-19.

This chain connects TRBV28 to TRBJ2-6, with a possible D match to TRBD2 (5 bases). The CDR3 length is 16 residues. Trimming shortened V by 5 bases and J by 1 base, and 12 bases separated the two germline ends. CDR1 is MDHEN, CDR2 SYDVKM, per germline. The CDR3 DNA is TGTGCCAGCAGTCCTACCCCGGGATCTGGGGCCAACGTCCTGACTTTC. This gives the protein CASSPTPGSGANVLTF. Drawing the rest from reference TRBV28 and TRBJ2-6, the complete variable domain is DVKVTQSSRYLVKRTGEKVFLECVQDMDHENMFWYRQDPGLGLRLIYFSYDVKMKEKGDIPEGYSVSREKKERFSLILESASTNQTSMYLCASSPTPGSGANVLTFGAGSRLTVL.

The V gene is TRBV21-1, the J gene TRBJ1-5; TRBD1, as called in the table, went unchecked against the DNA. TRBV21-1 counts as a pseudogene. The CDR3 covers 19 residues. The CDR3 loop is CASSPLWTGGRRVNQPQHF. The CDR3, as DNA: TGTGCCAGCAGCCCCCTGTGGACAGGGGGCCGGCGGGTAAATCAGCCCCAGCATTTT.

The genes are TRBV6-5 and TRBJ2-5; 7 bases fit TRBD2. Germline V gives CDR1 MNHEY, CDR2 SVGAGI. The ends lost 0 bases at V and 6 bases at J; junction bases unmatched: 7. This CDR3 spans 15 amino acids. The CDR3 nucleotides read TGTGCCAGCAGTTACTCGAGAGCGGGGTACCAGACCCAGTACTTC. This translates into CASSYSRAGYQTQYF.

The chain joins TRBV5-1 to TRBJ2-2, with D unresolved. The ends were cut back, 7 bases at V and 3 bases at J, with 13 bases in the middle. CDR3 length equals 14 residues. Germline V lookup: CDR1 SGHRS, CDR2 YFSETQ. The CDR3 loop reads CASRITYDTGELFF. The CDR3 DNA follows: TGCGCCAGCCGCATAACATACGACACCGGGGAGCTGTTTTTT.

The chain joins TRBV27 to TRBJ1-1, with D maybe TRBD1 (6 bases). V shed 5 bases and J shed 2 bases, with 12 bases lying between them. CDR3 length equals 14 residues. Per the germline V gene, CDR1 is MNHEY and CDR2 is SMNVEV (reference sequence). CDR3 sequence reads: CASSRTAANTEAFF. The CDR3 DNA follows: TGTGCCAGCAGTAGGACAGCGGCTAACACTGAAGCTTTCTTT.

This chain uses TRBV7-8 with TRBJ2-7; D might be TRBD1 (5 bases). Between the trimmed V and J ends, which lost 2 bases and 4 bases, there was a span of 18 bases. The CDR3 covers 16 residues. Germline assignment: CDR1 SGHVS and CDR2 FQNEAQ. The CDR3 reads CASSLKRQRSIYEQYF. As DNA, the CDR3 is TGTGCCAGCAGCTTAAAACGACAGAGATCCATATACGAGCAGTACTTC. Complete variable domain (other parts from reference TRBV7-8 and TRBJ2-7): GAGVSQSPRYKVAKRGQDVALRCDPISGHVSLFWYQQALGQGPEFLTYFQNEAQLDKSGLPSDRFFAERPEGSVSTLKIQRTQQEDSAVYLCASSLKRQRSIYEQYFGPGTRLTVT.

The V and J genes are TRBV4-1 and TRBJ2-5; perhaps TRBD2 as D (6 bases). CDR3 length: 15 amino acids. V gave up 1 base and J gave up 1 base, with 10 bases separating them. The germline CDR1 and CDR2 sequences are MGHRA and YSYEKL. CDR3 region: CASSQVDYSQETQYF. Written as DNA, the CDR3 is TGCGCCAGCAGCCAAGTGGACTATTCCCAAGAGACCCAGTACTTC.

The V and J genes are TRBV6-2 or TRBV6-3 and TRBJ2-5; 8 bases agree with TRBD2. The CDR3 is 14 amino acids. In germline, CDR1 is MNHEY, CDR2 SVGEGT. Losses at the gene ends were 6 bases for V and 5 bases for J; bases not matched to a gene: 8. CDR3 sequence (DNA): TGTGCCAGCAGCCCCGGGGGGGTCCGGGAGACCCAGTACTTC. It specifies CASSPGGVRETQYF.

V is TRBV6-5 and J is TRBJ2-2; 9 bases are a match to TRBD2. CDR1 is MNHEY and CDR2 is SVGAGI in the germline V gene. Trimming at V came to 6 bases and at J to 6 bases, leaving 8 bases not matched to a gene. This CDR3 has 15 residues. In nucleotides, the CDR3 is TGTGCCAGCAGGGCGAGCGGGAGGTCCGCCGGGGAGCTGTTTTTT. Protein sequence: CASRASGRSAGELFF.

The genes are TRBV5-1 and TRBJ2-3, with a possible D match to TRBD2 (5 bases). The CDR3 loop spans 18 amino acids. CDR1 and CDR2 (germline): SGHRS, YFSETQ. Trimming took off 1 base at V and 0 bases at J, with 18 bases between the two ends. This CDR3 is CASSLRPSWAASTDTQYF. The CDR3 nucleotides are TGCGCCAGCAGCTTGAGGCCTAGCTGGGCGGCAAGCACAGATACGCAGTATTTT.

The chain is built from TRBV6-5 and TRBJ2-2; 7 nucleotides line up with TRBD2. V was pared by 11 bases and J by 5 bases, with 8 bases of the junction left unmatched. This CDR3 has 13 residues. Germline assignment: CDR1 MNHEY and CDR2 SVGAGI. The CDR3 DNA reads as TGTGCCGGGGGGGGGAGTAGTACCGGGGAGCTGTTTTTT. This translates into CAGGGSSTGELFF.

In nucleotides, the CDR3 is TGTGCCAGTAGCCCAGGGTCTTACGGAAACACCATATATTTT. The encoded protein is CASSPGSYGNTIYF. V is TRBV19 and J is TRBJ1-3; maybe TRBD1 (5 bases). The ends were cut back, 6 bases at V and 4 bases at J, with 13 bases in the middle. The CDR3 covers 14 residues. Per the germline V gene, CDR1 is LNHDA and CDR2 is SQIVND (reference sequence). Drawing the rest from reference TRBV19 and TRBJ1-3, the complete variable domain is DGGITQSPKYLFRKEGQNVTLSCEQNLNHDAMYWYRQDPGQGLRLIYYSQIVNDFQKGDIAEGYSVSREKKESFPLTVTSAQKNPTAFYLCASSPGSYGNTIYFGEGSWLTVV.

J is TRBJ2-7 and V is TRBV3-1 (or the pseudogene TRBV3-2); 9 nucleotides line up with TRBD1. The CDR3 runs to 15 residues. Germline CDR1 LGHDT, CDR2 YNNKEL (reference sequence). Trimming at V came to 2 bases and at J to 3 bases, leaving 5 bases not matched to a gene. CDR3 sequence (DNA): TGTGCCAGCAGCCAACCGGGACAGGGTTTCTACGAGCAGTACTTC. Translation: CASSQPGQGFYEQYF.

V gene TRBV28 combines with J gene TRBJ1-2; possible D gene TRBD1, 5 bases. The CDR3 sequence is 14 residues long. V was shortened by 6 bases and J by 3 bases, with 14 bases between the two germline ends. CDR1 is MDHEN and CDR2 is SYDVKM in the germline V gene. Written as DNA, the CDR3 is TGTGCCAGCAGAGCGGGACTCCGGGACTATGGCTACACCTTC. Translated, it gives CASRAGLRDYGYTF.

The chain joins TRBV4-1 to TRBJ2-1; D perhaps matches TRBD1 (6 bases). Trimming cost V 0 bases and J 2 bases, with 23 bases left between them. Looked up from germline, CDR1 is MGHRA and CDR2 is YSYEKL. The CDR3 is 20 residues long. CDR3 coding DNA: TGCGCCAGCAGCCAAGATACCTATTCCCAGGGGTTCGTCCCCTACAATGAGCAGTTCTTC. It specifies CASSQDTYSQGFVPYNEQFF.

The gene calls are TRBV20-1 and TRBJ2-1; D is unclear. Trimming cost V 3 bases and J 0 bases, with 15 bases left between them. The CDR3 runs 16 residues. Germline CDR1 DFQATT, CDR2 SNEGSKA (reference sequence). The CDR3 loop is CSASESAYSSYNEQFF. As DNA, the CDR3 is TGCAGTGCTAGTGAGTCCGCCTACAGCTCCTACAATGAGCAGTTCTTC.

The CDR3 DNA sequence: TGTGCCAGCAGCTTTGGGAGCGGTGAGACCCAGTACTTC. It codes for CASSFGSGETQYF. The chain recombines TRBV7-9 with TRBJ2-5; TRBD2 might be the D (5 bases). CDR3 size: 13 residues. Trimming took 3 bases from V and 5 from J, leaving 10 bases between them. In germline, CDR1 is SEHNR, CDR2 FQNEAQ (reference sequence).

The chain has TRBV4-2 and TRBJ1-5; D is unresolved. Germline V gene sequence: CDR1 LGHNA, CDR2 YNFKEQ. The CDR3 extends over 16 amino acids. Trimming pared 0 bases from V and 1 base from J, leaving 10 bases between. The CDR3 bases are TGTGCCAGCAGCCAAGATACGGGTATGAGCAATCAGCCCCAGCATTTT. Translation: CASSQDTGMSNQPQHF.